These 29 T cell receptor beta chains were sequenced from one sample in a study of blood T cell repertoires in COVID-19. Assay used: immunoSEQ multiplex PCR; TCRdb lists only in-frame clones, some missing. The sample holds over 85,000 clones, approximately 84% seen once. Sample: peripheral blood. The receptors come from a human donor in a cohort sampled during active COVID-19.

The V gene is TRBV5-1, the J gene TRBJ2-6, with D tentatively TRBD1 (5 bases). V was pared by 0 bases and J by 0 bases, with 7 bases between. This CDR3 has 16 residues. The germline V gene encodes CDR1 SGHRS and CDR2 YFSETQ. The CDR3 nucleotides are TGCGCCAGCAGCTTGGGACAGACCTCTGGGGCCAACGTCCTGACTTTC. Protein sequence: CASSLGQTSGANVLTF.

The rearrangement uses TRBV19 and TRBJ1-3, with a possible D match to TRBD1 (6 bases). CDR1 is LNHDA and CDR2 is SQIVND in the germline V gene (reference sequence). CDR3 length equals 15 residues. Trimming removed 4 bases from V and 0 bases from J, with 10 bases in between. The CDR3 nucleotides read TGTGCCAGTAGTACAAGGACAGCCTCTGGAAACACCATATATTTT. This gives the protein CASSTRTASGNTIYF.

The CDR3 here is CASSPRQGLYEQYF. As DNA, the CDR3 is TGTGCCAGCAGTCCTAGACAGGGCCTTTACGAGCAGTACTTC. The chain carries TRBV6-5 and TRBJ2-7, with 7 positions matching TRBD1. V shed 5 bases and J 4 bases; nucleotides not matched to a gene: 8. The CDR3 consists of 14 residues. Germline V lookup: CDR1 MNHEY, CDR2 SVGAGI.

Regarding this clone: The junction differs from germline at one of its ends, possibly a read error. J is TRBJ2-3 and V is TRBV18, with a possible D match to TRBD1 (5 bases). CDR1 KGHSH and CDR2 LQKENI come from the germline V gene. CDR3 length: 12 amino acids. The CDR3 bases are TGTGCCAGCTCACCAACCGACAGAAATTGGCATTTT. Protein sequence: CASSPTDRNWHF.

The J gene is TRBJ1-6, the V gene TRBV27; D unresolved. Trimming removed 5 bases from V and 9 bases from J, with 17 bases in between. The germline V gene has CDR1 MNHEY and CDR2 SMNVEV (reference sequence). The CDR3 length is 15 residues. DNA of the CDR3: TGTGCCAGCAGTATGCAAAGGTCTGGAGGTTCACCCCTCCACTTT. Amino acids: CASSMQRSGGSPLHF.

The J gene is TRBJ1-1, the V gene TRBV29-1; TRBD1 aligns across 7 bases. V trimming: 3 bases; J trimming: 10 bases; junction bases outside the gene matches: 14. The CDR3 totals 14 residues. From germline, CDR1 is SQVTM and CDR2 ANQGSEA. CDR3 region: CSVDPLRGQTRAFF. DNA of the CDR3: TGCAGCGTTGACCCCCTCAGGGGACAGACTAGAGCTTTCTTT. Full variable domain (rest looked up from reference TRBV29-1 and TRBJ1-1): SAVISQKPSRDICQRGTSLTIQCQVDSQVTMMFWYRQQPGQSLTLIATANQGSEATYESGFVIDKFPISRPNLTFSTLTVSNMSPEDSSIYLCSVDPLRGQTRAFFGQGTRLTVV.

The rearrangement uses TRBV2 and TRBJ2-4; TRBD1 matches 8 bases. This CDR3 has 14 residues. Germline V gene lookup returns CDR1 SNHLY and CDR2 FYNNEI. Losses at the gene ends were 8 bases for V and 8 bases for J; bases not matched to a gene: 11. As DNA, the CDR3 is TGTGCCAGCGGGGTAGGACAGGGCTTAGACATTCAGTACTTC. This gives the protein CASGVGQGLDIQYF.

The gene calls are TRBV11-3 and TRBJ1-2; 9 bases are shared with TRBD1. Germline V CDR1 and CDR2: SGHNT, YENEEA. CDR3 size: 16 residues. Trimming removed 0 bases from V and 6 bases from J; junction bases left unmatched: 8. CDR3 residues: CASSLDRGQGVDGYTF. DNA for the CDR3: TGTGCCAGCAGCTTAGATCGGGGACAGGGAGTAGATGGCTACACCTTC. Supplemented by reference TRBV11-3 and TRBJ1-2, the full variable domain reads EAGVVQSPRYKIIEKKQPVAFWCNPISGHNTLYWYLQNLGQGPELLIRYENEEAVDDSQLPKDRFSAERLKGVDSTLKIQPAELGDSAVYLCASSLDRGQGVDGYTFGSGTRLTVV.

This clone was picked up a small number of times. The chain employs TRBV4-1 and TRBJ2-7; 8 bases line up with TRBD2. CDR1 and CDR2 (germline): MGHRA, YSYEKL. CDR3 size: 14 residues. Unmatched junction bases numbered 5, after V lost 4 bases and J lost 3 bases. The CDR3 nucleotides are TGCGCCAGCAGCCGGAGGGGACTAGTCTACGAGCAGTACTTC. It translates to CASSRRGLVYEQYF.

The V and J genes are TRBV15 and TRBJ1-4; weak D call: TRBD1 (6 bases). V lost 5 bases and J lost 4, with 11 bases in between. Per the germline V gene, CDR1 is LNHNV and CDR2 is YYDKDF (reference sequence). CDR3 length: 14 amino acids. The CDR3 spells CATSATGVNEKLFF. DNA for the CDR3: TGTGCCACCAGCGCGACAGGAGTTAATGAAAAACTGTTTTTT.

The V call is TRBV6-5, the J call TRBJ1-2; D is unclear. The V gene lost 0 bases and the J gene lost 2 bases, with 10 bases spanning the gap. The CDR3 loop spans 15 amino acids. Per germline, CDR1 MNHEY and CDR2 SVGAGI. CDR3: CASSYSRGENYGYTF. The CDR3 nucleotides read TGTGCCAGCAGTTACTCCCGCGGGGAGAACTATGGCTACACCTTC.

J is TRBJ1-6 and V is TRBV7-3, with D tentatively TRBD1 (5 bases). Trimming took off 0 bases at V and 9 bases at J, with 9 bases between the two ends. The germline CDR1 and CDR2 sequences are SGHTA and FQGTGA. This CDR3 has 14 residues. CDR3 sequence (DNA): TGTGCCAGCAGCTTAACGGGGGGTTCTTCACCCCTCCACTTT. This translates into CASSLTGGSSPLHF.

The rearrangement uses TRBV9 and TRBJ2-5; the D gene is possibly TRBD2 (6 bases). CDR3 length: 14 residues. V lost 0 bases and J 14 bases, leaving 20 bases between the germline ends. The germline CDR1 and CDR2 sequences are SGDLS and YYNGEE. The CDR3 here is CASSVGTIGALIYF. CDR3 DNA sequence: TGTGCCAGCAGCGTAGGGACTATAGGCGCCCTTATTTACTTC.

The gene calls are TRBV28 and TRBJ1-3, with D maybe TRBD1 (6 bases). Between the trimmed V and J ends, which lost 3 bases and 0 bases, there was a span of 18 bases. Germline CDR1 and CDR2: MDHEN and SYDVKM. This CDR3 has 18 amino acids. The CDR3 nucleotides are TGTGCCAGCAGTTTCTTTTTGGGGGCCCACCTCTCTGGAAACACCATATATTTT. Translating it yields CASSFFLGAHLSGNTIYF.

This clone appeared once. The chain links TRBV6-2 or TRBV6-3 to TRBJ2-3; 9 bases align to TRBD2. CDR3 length: 16 amino acids. The ends lost 2 bases at V and 2 bases at J; junction bases unmatched: 5. Germline CDR1 and CDR2: MNHEY and SVGEGT. CDR3 nucleotide sequence: TGTGCCAGCAGTTACGCGGCTAGCGGGGCCACAGATACGCAGTATTTT. It codes for CASSYAASGATDTQYF.

The chain carries TRBV19 and TRBJ1-1; tentatively, D is TRBD1 (6 bases). CDR1 LNHDA and CDR2 SQIVND come from the germline V gene (reference sequence). The V and J ends lost 2 bases and 2 bases respectively, with 9 bases between them. This CDR3 region has 14 residues. The CDR3 DNA sequence: TGTGCCAGTAGTATACTGGGACAAAACACTGAAGCTTTCTTT. Translating gives CASSILGQNTEAFF.

The V call is TRBV10-3, the J call TRBJ2-5; 10 bases align to TRBD2. Losses at the gene ends were 6 bases for V and 5 bases for J; bases not matched to a gene: 6. From germline, CDR1 is ENHRY and CDR2 SYGVKD. The CDR3 is 14 residues long. CDR3 nucleotide sequence: TGTGCCATCAGGGGAACTAGCGGGGTGGAGACCCAGTACTTC. Its protein is CAIRGTSGVETQYF.

This chain uses TRBV2 with TRBJ2-2; D call uncertain. Germline V gene lookup returns CDR1 SNHLY and CDR2 FYNNEI. The CDR3 is 15 amino acids. V lost 6 bases and J lost 0, with 11 bases in between. The CDR3 DNA is TGTGCCAGCAGCCCCATTACAACGAACACCGGGGAGCTGTTTTTT. It yields the protein CASSPITTNTGELFF.

The rearrangement links TRBV5-6 to TRBJ1-4; 10 positions match TRBD1. The CDR3 loop spans 14 amino acids. Germline V gene sequence: CDR1 SGHDT, CDR2 YYEEEE. V trimming: 4 bases; J trimming: 8 bases; junction bases outside the gene matches: 5. CDR3 loop: CASSADRGREKLFF. As DNA, the CDR3 is TGTGCCAGCAGCGCGGACAGGGGGAGAGAAAAACTGTTTTTT.

The chain combines TRBV18 with TRBJ1-1; 8 nucleotides match TRBD1. The CDR3 covers 17 residues. In germline, CDR1 is KGHSH, CDR2 LQKENI. The J segment lost 1 base and the V segment lost 3 bases, leaving 10 bases of the junction unmatched. The CDR3 region is CASSPITGQGTNTEAFF. The CDR3 DNA is TGTGCCAGCTCACCCATAACAGGACAGGGAACGAACACTGAAGCTTTCTTT.

In its sample, this clone was seen once. The rearrangement uses TRBV18 and TRBJ1-1, with D unresolved. Per germline, CDR1 KGHSH and CDR2 LQKENI. The CDR3 contains 13 residues. Trimming removed 2 bases from V and 4 bases from J, with 8 bases in between. CDR3 residues: CASSPGSGTEAFF. In nucleotides, the CDR3 is TGTGCCAGCTCACCAGGGAGTGGCACTGAAGCTTTCTTT.

The J gene is TRBJ2-3, the V gene TRBV7-3, with D maybe TRBD2 (5 bases). Germline CDR1 and CDR2: SGHTA and FQGTGA. CDR3 length: 14 amino acids. Between the trimmed V and J ends, which lost 5 bases and 4 bases, there was a span of 13 bases. In DNA form, the CDR3 reads TGTGCCAGCAGCCTCTCGCCCGGGGCAGATACGCAGTATTTT. Amino acid sequence: CASSLSPGADTQYF.

This chain connects TRBV7-2 to TRBJ1-1; D may be TRBD1 (6 bases). V was shortened by 9 bases and J by 0 bases, with 14 bases between the two germline ends. The germline V gene encodes CDR1 SGHTA and CDR2 FQGNSA. CDR3 length equals 14 residues. CDR3 nucleotides: TGTGCCAGTCTGACAGGCCTTATGAACACTGAAGCTTTCTTT. Residues: CASLTGLMNTEAFF.

This CDR3 is CASSPGQGAKLMDEQFF. The DNA of the CDR3 is TGTGCCAGCTCACCAGGACAGGGGGCTAAGTTAATGGATGAGCAGTTCTTC. The chain has TRBV18 and TRBJ2-1, with TRBD1 matching 11 bases. The CDR3 contains 17 residues. CDR1 and CDR2 from the germline V gene are KGHSH and LQKENI. With V trimmed by 2 bases and J by 8 bases, 11 bases remained unmatched.

This sequence joins TRBV25-1 and TRBJ2-1; 7 bases line up with TRBD1. This CDR3 has 15 amino acids. Per germline, CDR1 MGHDK and CDR2 SYGVNS. The J segment lost 7 bases and the V segment lost 1 base, leaving 7 bases of the junction unmatched. CDR3 nucleotides: TGTGCCAGCAGTGAATCAGTTCTGACAGGGAATGAGCAGTTCTTC. Translating it yields CASSESVLTGNEQFF. The variable domain in full, completed from reference TRBV25-1 and TRBJ2-1, reads EADIYQTPRYLVIGTGKKITLECSQTMGHDKMYWYQQDPGMELHLIHYSYGVNSTEKGDLSSESTVSRIRTEHFPLTLESARPSHTSQYLCASSESVLTGNEQFFGPGTRLTVL.

This clone was observed a single time. Other nucleotide sequences from this sample produce the same CDR3. The chain uses TRBV5-4 and TRBJ2-2; tentatively, D is TRBD2 (5 bases). The CDR3 consists of 15 residues. The V and J ends lost 0 bases and 1 base respectively, with 7 bases between them. CDR1 SGHNT and CDR2 YYREEE come from the germline V gene (reference sequence). The CDR3 region has the DNA TGTGCCAGCAGCTTGGCGAGCGGGAACACCGGGGAGCTGTTTTTT. It yields the protein CASSLASGNTGELFF.

This clone was picked up one time. This chain joins TRBV5-1 and TRBJ2-5; 13 nucleotides line up with TRBD2. With 0 bases clipped from V and 2 bases from J, the junction kept 1 base outside the gene matches. CDR1 is SGHRS, CDR2 YFSETQ, per germline. The CDR3 runs to 16 residues. CDR3 DNA sequence: TGCGCCAGCAGCTTGGTACTAGCGGGGGGGCAAGAGACCCAGTACTTC. Translated, it gives CASSLVLAGGQETQYF.

The gene calls are TRBV7-8 and TRBJ2-2; no clear D gene. V was shortened by 5 bases and J by 3 bases, with 16 bases between the two germline ends. Germline CDR1 and CDR2: SGHVS and FQNEAQ. The CDR3 has 16 amino acids. This chain's CDR3 is CASSPLAGQYTGELFF. As DNA, the CDR3 is TGTGCCAGCAGCCCTTTAGCTGGTCAATACACCGGGGAGCTGTTTTTT.

The gene calls are TRBV5-6 and TRBJ1-4; 7 positions agree with TRBD1. There are 15 residues in the CDR3. The V gene end was trimmed by 1 base and the J gene end by 3 bases; junction bases not matched to a gene: 3. From germline, CDR1 is SGHDT and CDR2 YYEEEE. The CDR3: CASSLRQGPNEKLFF. The CDR3 DNA reads TGTGCCAGCAGCTTGAGACAGGGCCCTAATGAAAAACTGTTTTTT.